The present T cell receptor (beta chain) was sequenced within a study of OX40 agonist ivuxolimab in advanced cancers. Study overall: Previous treatment with anti-PD-1, anti-PD-L1 or anti-CTLA-4 therapy was allowed; 40% had received some.

This table comes from immunoSEQ multiplex PCR, and its TCRdb copy is limited to in-frame clones, with some not included. The repertoire includes around 60,000 clones, less than 90% of them detected once, and roughly 0.67% sits in the top ten. The V end was cut by 2 bases, the J end by 2 bases, with 13 bases between. Germline V gives CDR1 SGHDN, CDR2 FVKESK. The CDR3 extends over 15 amino acids. The specimen comprised CD4+ or CD8+ T cells sorted from blood, sampled in a trial of the OX40 agonist ivuxolimab. The chain carries TRBV14 and TRBJ2-7, with a possible D match to TRBD1 (6 bases). The receptor was isolated from an adult with an advanced solid tumor such as melanoma, head and neck, liver or kidney cancer. Here the CDR3 reads CASSQPSQGPYEQYF. DNA of the CDR3: TGTGCCAGCAGCCAACCCTCACAGGGACCCTACGAGCAGTACTTC.